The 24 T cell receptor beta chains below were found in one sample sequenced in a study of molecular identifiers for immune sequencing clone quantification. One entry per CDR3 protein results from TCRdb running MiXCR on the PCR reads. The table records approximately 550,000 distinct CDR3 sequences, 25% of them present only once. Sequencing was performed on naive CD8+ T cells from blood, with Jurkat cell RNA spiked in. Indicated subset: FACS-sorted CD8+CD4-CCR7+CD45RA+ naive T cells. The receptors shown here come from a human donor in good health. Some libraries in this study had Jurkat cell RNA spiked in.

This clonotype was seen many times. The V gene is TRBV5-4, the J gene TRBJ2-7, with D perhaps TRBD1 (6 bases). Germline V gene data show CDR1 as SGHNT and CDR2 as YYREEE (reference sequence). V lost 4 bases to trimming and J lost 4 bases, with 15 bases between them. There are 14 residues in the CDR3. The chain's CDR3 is CASSADGTPYEQYF. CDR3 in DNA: TGTGCCAGCAGCGCCGACGGGACACCTTACGAGCAGTACTTC. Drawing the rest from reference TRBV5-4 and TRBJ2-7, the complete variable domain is ETGVTQSPTHLIKTRGQQVTLRCSSQSGHNTVSWYQQALGQGPQFIFQYYREEENGRGNFPPRFSGLQFPNYSSELNVNALELDDSALYLCASSADGTPYEQYFGPGTRLTVT.

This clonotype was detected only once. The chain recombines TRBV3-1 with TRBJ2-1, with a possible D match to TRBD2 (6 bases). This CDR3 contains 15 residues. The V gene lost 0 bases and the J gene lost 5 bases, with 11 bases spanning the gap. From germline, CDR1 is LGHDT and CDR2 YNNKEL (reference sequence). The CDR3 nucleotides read TGTGCCAGCAGCCAAGATTTGACTAGGAACAATGAGCAGTTCTTC. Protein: CASSQDLTRNNEQFF.

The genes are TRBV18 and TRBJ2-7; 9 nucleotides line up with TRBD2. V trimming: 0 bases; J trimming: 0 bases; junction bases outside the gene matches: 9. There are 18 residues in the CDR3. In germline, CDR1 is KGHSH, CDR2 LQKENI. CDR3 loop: CASSPPGSGSLHSYEQYF. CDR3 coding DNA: TGTGCCAGCTCACCACCGGGTAGCGGGAGCCTCCACTCCTACGAGCAGTACTTC.

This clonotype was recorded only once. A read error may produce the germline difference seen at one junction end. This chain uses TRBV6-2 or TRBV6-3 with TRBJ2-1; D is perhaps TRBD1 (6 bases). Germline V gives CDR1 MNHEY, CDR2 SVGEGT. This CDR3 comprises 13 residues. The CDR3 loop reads CAGSKQGVNEQFF. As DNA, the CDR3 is TGTGCCGGCAGTAAACAGGGAGTCAATGAGCAGTTCTTC.

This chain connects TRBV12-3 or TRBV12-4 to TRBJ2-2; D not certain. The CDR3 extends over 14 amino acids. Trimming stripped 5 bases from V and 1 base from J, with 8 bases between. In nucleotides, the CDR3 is TGTGCCAGCAGTGTATACAAGAACACCGGGGAGCTGTTTTTT. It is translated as CASSVYKNTGELFF.

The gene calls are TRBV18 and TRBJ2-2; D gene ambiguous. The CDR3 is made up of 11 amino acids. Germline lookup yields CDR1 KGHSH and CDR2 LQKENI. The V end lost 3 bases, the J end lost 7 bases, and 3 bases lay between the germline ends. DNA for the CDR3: TGTGCCAGCTCACCGGACGGGGAGCTGTTTTTT. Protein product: CASSPDGELFF.

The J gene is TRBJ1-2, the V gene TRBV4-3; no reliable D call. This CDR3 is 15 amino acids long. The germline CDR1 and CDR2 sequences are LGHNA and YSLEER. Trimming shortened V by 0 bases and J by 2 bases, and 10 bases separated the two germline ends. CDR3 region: CASSQEHWTNYGYTF. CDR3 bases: TGCGCCAGCAGCCAAGAACATTGGACCAACTATGGCTACACCTTC.

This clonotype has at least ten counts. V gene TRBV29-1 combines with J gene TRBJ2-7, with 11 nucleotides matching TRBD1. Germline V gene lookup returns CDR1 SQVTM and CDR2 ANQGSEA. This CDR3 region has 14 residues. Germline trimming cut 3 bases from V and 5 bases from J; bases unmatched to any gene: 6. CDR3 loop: CSVDIGQGAHEQYF. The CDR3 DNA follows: TGCAGCGTTGATATTGGACAGGGGGCCCACGAGCAGTACTTC.

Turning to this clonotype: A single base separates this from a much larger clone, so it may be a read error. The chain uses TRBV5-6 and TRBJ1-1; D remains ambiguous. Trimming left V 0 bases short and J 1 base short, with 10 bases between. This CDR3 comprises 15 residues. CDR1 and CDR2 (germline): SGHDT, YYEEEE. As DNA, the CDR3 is TGTGCCAGCAGCTTGGGCCGGCGGAGGAACACTGAAGCTTTCTTT. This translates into CASSLGRRRNTEAFF.

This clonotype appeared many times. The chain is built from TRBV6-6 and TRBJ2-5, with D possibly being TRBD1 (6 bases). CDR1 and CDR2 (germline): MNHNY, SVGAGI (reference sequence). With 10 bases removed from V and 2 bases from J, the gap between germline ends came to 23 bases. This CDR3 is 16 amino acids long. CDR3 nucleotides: TGTGCCACCCATACTTCCCGGACAGTGACTCAAGAGACCCAGTACTTC. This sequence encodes CATHTSRTVTQETQYF.

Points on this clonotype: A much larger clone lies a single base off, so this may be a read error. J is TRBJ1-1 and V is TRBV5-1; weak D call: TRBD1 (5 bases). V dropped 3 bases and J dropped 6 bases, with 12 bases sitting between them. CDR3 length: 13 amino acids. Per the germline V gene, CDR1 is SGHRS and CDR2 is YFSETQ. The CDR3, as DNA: TGCGCCAGCAGCTGGAGACAGAGCCCTGAAGCTTTCTTT. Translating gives CASSWRQSPEAFF.

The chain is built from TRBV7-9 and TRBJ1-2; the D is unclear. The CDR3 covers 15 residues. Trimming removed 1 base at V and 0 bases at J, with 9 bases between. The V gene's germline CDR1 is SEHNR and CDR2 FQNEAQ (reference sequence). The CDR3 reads CASSLGLGPNYGYTF. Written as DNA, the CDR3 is TGTGCCAGCAGCTTAGGGCTCGGCCCTAACTATGGCTACACCTTC.

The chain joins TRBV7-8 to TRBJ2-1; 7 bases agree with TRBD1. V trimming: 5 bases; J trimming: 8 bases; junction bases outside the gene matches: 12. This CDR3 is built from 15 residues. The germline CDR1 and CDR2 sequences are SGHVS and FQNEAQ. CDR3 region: CASSPAEGARYEQFF. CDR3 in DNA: TGTGCCAGCAGCCCCGCCGAGGGGGCTCGGTATGAGCAGTTCTTC.

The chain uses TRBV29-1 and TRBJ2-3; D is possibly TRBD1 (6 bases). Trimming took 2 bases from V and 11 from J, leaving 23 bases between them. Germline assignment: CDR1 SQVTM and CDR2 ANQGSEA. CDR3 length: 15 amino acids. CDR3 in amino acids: CSVENFGLAGVLQYF. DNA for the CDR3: TGCAGCGTTGAAAACTTTGGTCTAGCAGGGGTATTGCAGTATTTT.

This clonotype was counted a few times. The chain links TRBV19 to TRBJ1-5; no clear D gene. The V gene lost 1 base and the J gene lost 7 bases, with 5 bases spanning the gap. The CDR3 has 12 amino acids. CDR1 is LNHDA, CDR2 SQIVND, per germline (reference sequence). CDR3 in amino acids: CASSIGWQPQHF. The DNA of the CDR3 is TGTGCCAGTAGTATAGGGTGGCAGCCCCAGCATTTT.

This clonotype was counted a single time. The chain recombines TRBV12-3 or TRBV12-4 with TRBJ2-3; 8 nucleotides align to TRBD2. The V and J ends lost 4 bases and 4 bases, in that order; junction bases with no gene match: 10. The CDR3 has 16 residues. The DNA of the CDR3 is TGTGCCAGCAGTTCCAAGGTTAGCGGGGTAGCAGATACGCAGTATTTT. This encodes CASSSKVSGVADTQYF.

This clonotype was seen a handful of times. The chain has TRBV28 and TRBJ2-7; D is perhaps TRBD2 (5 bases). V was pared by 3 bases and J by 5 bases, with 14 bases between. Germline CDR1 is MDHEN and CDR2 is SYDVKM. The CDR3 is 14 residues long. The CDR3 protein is CASSFRGRGNEQYF. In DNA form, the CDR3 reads TGTGCCAGCAGTTTCCGAGGGAGAGGCAACGAGCAGTACTTC.

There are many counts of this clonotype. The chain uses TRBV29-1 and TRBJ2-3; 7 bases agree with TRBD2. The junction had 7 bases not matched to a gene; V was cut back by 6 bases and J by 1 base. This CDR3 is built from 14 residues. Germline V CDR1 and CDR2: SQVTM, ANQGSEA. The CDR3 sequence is CSVDGAGGTDTQYF. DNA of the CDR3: TGCAGCGTGGATGGGGCGGGGGGCACAGATACGCAGTATTTT.

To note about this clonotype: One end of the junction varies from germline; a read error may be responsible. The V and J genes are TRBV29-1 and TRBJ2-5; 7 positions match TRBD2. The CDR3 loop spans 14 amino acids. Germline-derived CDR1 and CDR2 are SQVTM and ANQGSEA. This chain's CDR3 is CSVEDLSGGEPQYF. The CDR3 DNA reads TGCAGCGTTGAAGATCTTTCGGGGGGAGAGCCCCAGTACTTC.

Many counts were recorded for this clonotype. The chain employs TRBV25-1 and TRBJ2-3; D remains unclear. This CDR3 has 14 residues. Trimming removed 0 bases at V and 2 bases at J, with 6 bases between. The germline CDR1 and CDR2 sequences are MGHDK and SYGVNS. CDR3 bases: TGTGCCAGCAGTGAATATACCCACACAGATACGCAGTATTTT. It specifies CASSEYTHTDTQYF.

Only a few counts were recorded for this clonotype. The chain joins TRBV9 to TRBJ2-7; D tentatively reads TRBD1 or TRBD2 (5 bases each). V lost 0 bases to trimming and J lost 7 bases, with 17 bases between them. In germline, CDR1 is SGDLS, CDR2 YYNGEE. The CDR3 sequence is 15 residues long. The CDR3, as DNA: TGTGCCAGCAGCGTAGGAGTGGGGGAGTGGGGGGAGCAGTACTTC. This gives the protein CASSVGVGEWGEQYF.

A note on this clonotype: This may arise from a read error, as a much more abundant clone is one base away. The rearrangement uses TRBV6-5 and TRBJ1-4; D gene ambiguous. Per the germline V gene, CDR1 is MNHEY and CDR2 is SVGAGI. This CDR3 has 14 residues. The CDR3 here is CASSPDVGREKPFF. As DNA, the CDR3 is TGTGCCAGCAGTCCGGACGTAGGGAGGGAAAAACCGTTTTTT.

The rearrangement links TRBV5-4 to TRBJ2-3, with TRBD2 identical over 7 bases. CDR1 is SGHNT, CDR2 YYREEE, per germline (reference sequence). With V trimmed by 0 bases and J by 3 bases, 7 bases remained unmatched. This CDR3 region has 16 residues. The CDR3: CASSLDGRGMTDTQYF. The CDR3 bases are TGTGCCAGCAGCTTGGATGGGCGGGGGATGACAGATACGCAGTATTTT.

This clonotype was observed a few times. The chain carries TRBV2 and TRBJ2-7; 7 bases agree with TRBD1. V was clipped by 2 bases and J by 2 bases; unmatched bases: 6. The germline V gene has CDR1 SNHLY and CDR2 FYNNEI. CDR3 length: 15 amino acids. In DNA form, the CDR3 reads TGTGCCAGCAGTGAATTCAGACAGGGTCCCTACGAGCAGTACTTC. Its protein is CASSEFRQGPYEQYF.